This T cell receptor beta chain came from a study of shared clonotypes between healthy human individuals. Looking at the study overall: The donor pool was made up of two women and a few men aged 18 to 49.

Replicate PCRs run on sorted subsets employed approximately 180 ng DNA, roughly 30,000 T cell genomes. Produced via immunoSEQ multiplex PCR; TCRdb's table is partial and in-frame only. This sample has around 2.5 million clones, with over 85% found just once. J was trimmed by 5 bases and V by 4 bases; bases with no gene match: 7. The germline V gene encodes CDR1 SGHKS and CDR2 YYEKEE (reference sequence). The CDR3 covers 14 residues. This sequence joins TRBV5-5 and TRBJ1-1, with 8 bases matching TRBD1. Sequenced input: naive CD4+ T cells from PBMCs. Subset meaning: CD45RA+ positively selected. This TCR was recovered from a man between 18 and 35 years old in good health. Some clones in this sample may be carry-over from other donors' samples. The DNA of the CDR3 is TGTGCCAGCAGCATCCGACAGGGGCAGACTGAAGCTTTCTTT. Amino acids: CASSIRQGQTEAFF.